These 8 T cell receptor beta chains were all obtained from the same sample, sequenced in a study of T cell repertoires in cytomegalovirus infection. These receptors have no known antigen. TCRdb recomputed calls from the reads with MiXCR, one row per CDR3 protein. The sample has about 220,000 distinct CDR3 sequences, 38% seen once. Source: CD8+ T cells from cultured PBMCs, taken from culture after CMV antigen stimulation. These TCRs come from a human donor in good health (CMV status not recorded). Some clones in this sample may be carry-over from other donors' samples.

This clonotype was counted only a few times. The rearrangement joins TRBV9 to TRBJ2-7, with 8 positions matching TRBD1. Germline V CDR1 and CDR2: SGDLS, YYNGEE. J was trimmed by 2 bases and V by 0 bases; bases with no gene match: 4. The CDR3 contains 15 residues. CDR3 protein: CASSVGQGAPYEQYF. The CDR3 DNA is TGTGCCAGCAGCGTAGGGCAGGGGGCCCCCTACGAGCAGTACTTC. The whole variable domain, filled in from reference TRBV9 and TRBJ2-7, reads DSGVTQTPKHLITATGQRVTLRCSPRSGDLSVYWYQQSLDQGLQFLIQYYNGEERAKGNILERFSAQQFPDLHSELNLSSLELGDSALYFCASSVGQGAPYEQYFGPGTRLTVT.

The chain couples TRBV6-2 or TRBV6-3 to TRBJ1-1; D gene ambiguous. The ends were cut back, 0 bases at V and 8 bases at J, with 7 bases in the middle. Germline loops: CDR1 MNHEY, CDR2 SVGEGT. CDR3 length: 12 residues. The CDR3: CASSYSGKEAFF. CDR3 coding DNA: TGTGCCAGCAGTTACTCAGGGAAGGAAGCTTTCTTT.

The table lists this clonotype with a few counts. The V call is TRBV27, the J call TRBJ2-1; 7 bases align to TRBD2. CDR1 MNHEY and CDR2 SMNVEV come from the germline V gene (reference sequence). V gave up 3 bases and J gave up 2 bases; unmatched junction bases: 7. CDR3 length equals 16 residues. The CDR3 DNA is TGTGCCAGCAGTTTCTCTAGCGGAGAGACCTACAATGAGCAGTTCTTC. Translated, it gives CASSFSSGETYNEQFF.

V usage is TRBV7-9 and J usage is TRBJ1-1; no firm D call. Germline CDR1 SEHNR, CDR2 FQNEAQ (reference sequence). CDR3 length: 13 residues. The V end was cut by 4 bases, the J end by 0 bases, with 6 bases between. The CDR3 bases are TGTGCCAGCAGCTCCACCTTGAACACTGAAGCTTTCTTT. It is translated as CASSSTLNTEAFF.

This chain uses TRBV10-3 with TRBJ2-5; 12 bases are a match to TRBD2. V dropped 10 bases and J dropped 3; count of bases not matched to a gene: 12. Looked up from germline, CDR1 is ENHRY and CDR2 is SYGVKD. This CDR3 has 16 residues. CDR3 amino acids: CATSGPSGRVEETQYF. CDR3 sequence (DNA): TGTGCCACCTCAGGTCCTAGCGGGAGGGTGGAAGAGACCCAGTACTTC.

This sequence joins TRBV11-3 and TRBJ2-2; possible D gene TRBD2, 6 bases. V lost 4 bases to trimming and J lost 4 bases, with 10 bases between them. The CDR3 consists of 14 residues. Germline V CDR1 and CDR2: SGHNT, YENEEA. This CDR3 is CASSSPGSTGELFF. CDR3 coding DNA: TGTGCCAGCAGCTCCCCCGGGAGCACCGGGGAGCTGTTTTTT.

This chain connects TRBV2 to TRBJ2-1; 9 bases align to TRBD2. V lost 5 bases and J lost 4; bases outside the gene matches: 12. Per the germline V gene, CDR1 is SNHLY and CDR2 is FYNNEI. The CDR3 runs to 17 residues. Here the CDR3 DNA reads TGTGCCAGCAGTCTCCTAATAGCGGGGGAGAAATACAATGAGCAGTTCTTC. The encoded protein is CASSLLIAGEKYNEQFF.

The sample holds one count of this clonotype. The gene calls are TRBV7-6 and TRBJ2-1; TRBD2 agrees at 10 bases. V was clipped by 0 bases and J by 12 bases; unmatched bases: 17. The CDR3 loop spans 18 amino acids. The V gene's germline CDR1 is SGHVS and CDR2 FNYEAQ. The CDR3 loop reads CASSLAQVPAGGLGVQFF. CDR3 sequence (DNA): TGTGCCAGCAGCTTAGCGCAAGTTCCAGCGGGGGGGCTGGGTGTGCAGTTCTTC. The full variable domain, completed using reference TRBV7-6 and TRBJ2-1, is GAGVSQSPRYKVTKRGQDVALRCDPISGHVSLYWYRQALGQGPEFLTYFNYEAQQDKSGLPNDRFSAERPEGSISTLTIQRTEQRDSAMYRCASSLAQVPAGGLGVQFFGPGTRLTVL.